The T cell receptor beta chain described here comes from a study of T cell changes during pregnancy in multiple sclerosis (dated by TCRdb to between 2018 and 2021). Concerning the study at large: In women with multiple sclerosis, the researchers looked at how the T cell repertoire shifted as pregnancy progressed.

This clone is labeled medium-sized (0.01 to 0.1%). This receptor's antigen is unknown. Nothing much larger sits one base from this clone, and base qualities are not available. The protocol used for the library was the immunoSEQ multiplex PCR assay. TCRdb re-hosts the immuneACCESS table, in-frame sequences only. Its copies lack some clones; in the studies checked, an unresolved V gene accounts for under half of them, and the cause for the rest is not known. The sample includes roughly 40,000 clones, with roughly 92% observed a single time. The leading ten clones occupy roughly 0.69% of the sample. Taken from the germline V gene (reference sequence), the CDR1 and CDR2 loops are PRHDT and FYEKMQ. V and J are truncated by 2 bases and 7 bases respectively, leaving an intervening sequence of 6 bases. The CDR3 starts with the cysteine, ends with the phenylalanine, and has 12 residues. The CDR3 DNA has 36 bases and is translated from base 1.

Sequencing was performed on CD4+ T cells from peripheral blood mononuclear cells, taken in the first trimester of pregnancy. The rearrangement combines TRBV13 with TRBJ1-5; the D gene is unclear. The source of this sequence is a female donor with multiple sclerosis, enrolled in a pregnancy study. CDR3 reads: CASSLSGQPQHF. In nucleotides, the sequence is TGTGCCAGCAGCTTAAGCGGGCAGCCCCAGCATTTT.